Shown below are 17 T cell receptor beta chains from a single sample sequenced in a study of OX40 agonist ivuxolimab in advanced cancers. The table came from immunoSEQ multiplex PCR; TCRdb's copy has only in-frame clones and leaves some out. Of more than 100,000 clones in the sample, about nine tenths were seen once. Source: CD4+ or CD8+ T cells sorted from blood, taken in a trial of the OX40 agonist ivuxolimab. The receptor source for this set is an adult with an advanced solid tumor such as melanoma, head and neck, liver or kidney cancer.

The CDR3 sequence: CASSLAGVWDRLYYEQYF. CDR3 sequence (DNA): TGTGCCAGCAGCTTAGCCGGTGTATGGGACAGACTTTACTACGAGCAGTACTTC. This chain links TRBV11-1 with TRBJ2-7, with TRBD1 identical over 7 bases. The CDR3 has 18 amino acids. V lost 0 bases and J lost 3; bases outside the gene matches: 14. Looked up from germline, CDR1 is SGHAT and CDR2 is FQDESV (reference sequence).

The chain uses TRBV28 and TRBJ1-2; 7 bases agree with TRBD1. CDR1 is MDHEN, CDR2 SYDVKM, per germline. The CDR3 has 14 amino acids. The V and J ends lost 6 bases and 3 bases, in that order; junction bases with no gene match: 7. As DNA, the CDR3 is TGTGCCAGCAGGACAGGGTTACCAGACTATGGCTACACCTTC. It is translated as CASRTGLPDYGYTF.

The chain joins TRBV30 to TRBJ2-1; no reliable D call. From germline, CDR1 is GTSNPN and CDR2 SVGIG (reference sequence). Deletions cut 1 base from V and 4 bases from J, with 5 bases between. The CDR3 loop spans 12 amino acids. Here the CDR3 DNA reads TGTGCCTGGAGTGGGGAATACAATGAGCAGTTCTTC. Translation: CAWSGEYNEQFF.

The V call is TRBV19, the J call TRBJ2-1; D is uncertain. CDR3 length: 15 amino acids. Germline V gene sequence: CDR1 LNHDA, CDR2 SQIVND (reference sequence). With 5 bases removed from V and 9 bases from J, the gap between germline ends came to 20 bases. The CDR3 loop is CASSPRLQPPGEQFF. The CDR3 DNA sequence: TGTGCCAGTAGTCCGCGACTCCAACCTCCCGGTGAGCAGTTCTTC.

Comments on this clone: A junction boundary mismatches the germline segment, possibly from a read error. The V call is TRBV23-1, the J call TRBJ1-3; weak D call: TRBD1 (5 bases). TRBV23-1 is an ORF for which the function is uncertain. This CDR3 spans 18 amino acids. The DNA for the CDR3 is TGCGCCAGCAATATCGTTAACCATGGCAGGGCTTTTGGAAGCACCATATATTTT. It encodes CASNIVNHGRAFGSTIYF.

This chain connects TRBV2 to TRBJ2-3, with a tentative D call TRBD2 (6 bases). This CDR3 contains 14 residues. V gave up 6 bases and J gave up 0 bases, with 10 bases separating them. The germline CDR1 and CDR2 sequences are SNHLY and FYNNEI. In DNA form, the CDR3 reads TGTGCCAGCAGGTGGGACTTGAGCACAGATACGCAGTATTTT. It codes for CASRWDLSTDTQYF.

The chain links TRBV5-1 to TRBJ1-4; D gene uncertain. The CDR3 covers 16 residues. Germline V lookup: CDR1 SGHRS, CDR2 YFSETQ. The V end was cut by 0 bases, the J end by 7 bases, with 16 bases between. CDR3 nucleotide sequence: TGCGCCAGCAGCTTGGGGCAGAGAGGGTTCGGTGAAAAACTGTTTTTT. Protein product: CASSLGQRGFGEKLFF.

The V call is TRBV6-6, the J call TRBJ1-6, with TRBD1 matching 8 bases. Trimming took 2 bases from V and 7 from J; bases not matched to a gene: 7. CDR3 length: 16 amino acids. Germline values: CDR1 MNHNY, CDR2 SVGAGI (reference sequence). DNA for the CDR3: TGTGCCAGCAGTTACCCCTCGACAGGGGAAAATTCACCCCTCCACTTT. Translation gives CASSYPSTGENSPLHF.

The V and J genes are TRBV5-1 and TRBJ2-1, with unresolved D. There are 11 residues in the CDR3. Trimming removed 3 bases at V and 6 bases at J, with 4 bases between. Germline V gene data show CDR1 as SGHRS and CDR2 as YFSETQ. Here the CDR3 reads CASSWSNEQFF. The DNA of the CDR3 is TGCGCCAGCAGCTGGTCCAATGAGCAGTTCTTC.

The V gene is TRBV5-8, the J gene TRBJ1-1; a weak D match, TRBD1 (6 bases). Trimming pared 4 bases from V and 1 base from J, leaving 8 bases between. The CDR3 is 13 residues long. Germline assignment: CDR1 SGHTS and CDR2 YDEGEE. CDR3 protein: CASSLDRNTEAFF. In nucleotides, the CDR3 is TGTGCCAGCAGCCTGGACAGGAACACTGAAGCTTTCTTT.

The V call is TRBV13, the J call TRBJ2-5; 9 bases agree with TRBD2. With V trimmed by 5 bases and J by 11 bases, 12 bases remained unmatched. The CDR3 extends over 14 amino acids. CDR1 PRHDT and CDR2 FYEKMQ come from the germline V gene (reference sequence). CDR3 nucleotide sequence: TGTGCCAGCAGCCTTCGGGTAGCGGGAGATGAGCAGTACTTC. This codes for CASSLRVAGDEQYF.

The chain carries TRBV30 and TRBJ1-5; TRBD1 agrees at 7 bases. V was clipped by 2 bases and J by 4 bases; unmatched bases: 8. The CDR3 has 15 amino acids. Germline loops: CDR1 GTSNPN, CDR2 SVGIG (reference sequence). CDR3 bases: TGTGCCTGGAGTCTAGGGACAGCCCAAAATCAGCCCCAGCATTTT. Translating it yields CAWSLGTAQNQPQHF. The complete variable domain, with remaining parts taken from reference TRBV30 and TRBJ1-5, reads SQTIHQWPATLVQPVGSPLSLECTVEGTSNPNLYWYRQAAGRGLQLLFYSVGIGQISSEVPQNLSASRPQDRQFILSSKKLLLSDSGFYLCAWSLGTAQNQPQHFGDGTRLSIL.

This clone was observed a few times. The genes are TRBV6-5 and TRBJ1-2; D is unclear. The ends were cut back, 6 bases at V and 2 bases at J, with 4 bases in the middle. Germline lookup yields CDR1 MNHEY and CDR2 SVGAGI. The CDR3 contains 11 residues. The CDR3 region has the DNA TGTGCCAGCAGACAGAACTATGGCTACACCTTC. Its protein product is CASRQNYGYTF.

V and J are TRBV5-1 and TRBJ1-2; no firm D call. In germline, CDR1 is SGHRS, CDR2 YFSETQ. Deletions cut 0 bases from V and 7 bases from J, with 10 bases between. The length of the CDR3 is 13 residues. The CDR3 spells CASSLGLVVGYTF. The DNA of the CDR3 is TGCGCCAGCAGCTTGGGACTGGTAGTTGGCTACACCTTC.

The chain has TRBV5-1 and TRBJ2-2; 9 nucleotides line up with TRBD1. The CDR3 sequence is 15 residues long. The germline CDR1 and CDR2 sequences are SGHRS and YFSETQ. V was clipped by 5 bases and J by 4 bases; unmatched bases: 6. The CDR3 bases are TGCGCCAGCAGTCAGGACAGGGGTCCCACCGGGGAGCTGTTTTTT. It specifies CASSQDRGPTGELFF.

The CDR3 coding sequence is TGTGCCAGCTCACCAGGGGACGGCGGGGGCTACACCTTC. It encodes CASSPGDGGGYTF. The rearrangement joins TRBV18 to TRBJ1-2, with D tentatively TRBD1 (5 bases). Germline loops: CDR1 KGHSH, CDR2 LQKENI. Between the trimmed V and J ends, which lost 2 bases and 8 bases, there was a span of 12 bases. The CDR3 consists of 13 residues.

A remark on this clone: Other DNA variants within this sample encode the same CDR3. The chain uses TRBV30 and TRBJ2-7; D gene ambiguous. Trimming removed 3 bases at V and 0 bases at J, with 6 bases between. The CDR3 spans 12 residues. Germline lookup yields CDR1 GTSNPN and CDR2 SVGIG (reference sequence). CDR3 sequence reads: CAWSSSSYEQYF. The CDR3 region has the DNA TGTGCCTGGAGCTCAAGCTCCTACGAGCAGTACTTC.